Detailed here is one T cell receptor (beta chain). The data originate from a study of identical twins. This CDR3 comprises 16 residues. The V gene lost 6 bases and the J gene lost 2 bases, with 16 bases spanning the gap. MiXCR, applied by TCRdb to the 5' RACE reads, yields one record per CDR3 protein. The sample consists of 400,000 to 550,000 distinct CDR3 sequences, less than 25% of them appearing once. A further study also used this sample, focusing on T cells expressing NK-cell markers.

The genes are TRBV12-3 or TRBV12-4 and TRBJ2-2, with D perhaps given as TRBD1 or TRBD2 (5 bases each). Sequenced: CD4+ T cells sorted from blood. This receptor was obtained from a woman between 18 and 29 years old in good health. This CDR3 reads CASSPGGRGNTGELFF. CDR3 nucleotide sequence: TGTGCCAGCAGCCCTGGGGGACGGGGAAACACCGGGGAGCTGTTTTTT.